This TCR beta chain stems from a study of tumor-infiltrating lymphocytes in primary liver carcinoma. Study summary: Samples returned roughly 3.5 to 8 million productive TCRbeta reads, a yield that was similar across tissue types. General study findings and limits: Only about 7-24% of top clones were detected in each of the five tumor regions.

About this clonotype itself: Its target is not known. Germline is not matched at one junction end, which may reflect a read error.

DNA and RNA were both co-extracted from about 19-30 mg of bulk tissue that had not been sorted. Researchers took samples from five separate regions of each tumor. Germline V gene lookup returns CDR1 MNHNS and CDR2 SASEGT. CDR3 length equals 12 residues. TCR beta cDNA came from roughly 450 ng total RNA, primed with a constant-region primer. For TCR beta, libraries were produced by three nested multiplex PCR rounds using slightly modified ARM-PCR. The opening two PCR rounds, about 10 cycles each, paired TRBV1-TRBV30 forward primers with a C-beta reverse primer. Each CDR3 protein gets one entry after TCRdb re-called the multiplex PCR reads with MiXCR. This sample has 100,000 or so distinct CDR3 sequences, with about 67% found just once.

This chain uses TRBV6-1 with TRBJ1-1; D is uncertain. The receptor comes from a woman aged 55-75 years with primary liver carcinoma and hepatitis B virus infection. The source material was liver tumor tissue from sampling region 2. Subset defined: tumor region T2, inferior pole. Written as DNA, the CDR3 is TGTGCCAGCAGTGAAGTTGGGATGTTGTCCAACTTT. It translates to CASSEVGMLSNF.